A selection of T cell receptor beta chains follows, all from one sample in a study of graft-versus-host responses after intestinal transplantation. These receptors lack a known antigen. TCRdb's table, derived via immunoSEQ multiplex PCR, lists solely in-frame clones and lacks some. This sample carries around 100,000 clones, roughly 90% of them seen once, and the ten largest clones take roughly 0.97%. Sequencing was performed on unstimulated CD4+ T cells sorted from spleen or lymph node cells, taken before transplant. These receptors came from a human donor who was the organ donor for an intestinal transplant. The CDR3 runs from the conserved cysteine through the conserved F or W. A D gene is named only where the DNA matches it firmly.

v_call,j_call,d_call,cdr3_aa,cdr3_nt
TRBV28,TRBJ2-4,-,CASRSDKGDITAKNIQYF,TGTGCCAGCAGGTCTGACAAGGGGGACATAACGGCCAAAAACATTCAGTACTTC
TRBV30,TRBJ2-3,-,CAWSVQRGDTQYF,TGTGCCTGGAGTGTACAAAGGGGAGATACGCAGTATTTT
TRBV27,TRBJ2-7,-,CASSFRGQAGSYEQYF,TGTGCCAGCAGTTTCCGCGGACAAGCAGGCTCCTACGAGCAGTACTTC
TRBV29-1,TRBJ2-3,-,CSVEWDLNTDTQYF,TGCAGCGTCGAGTGGGACCTAAACACAGATACGCAGTATTTT
TRBV7-3,TRBJ2-5,TRBD2,CASSASLAGGETQYF,TGTGCCAGCAGCGCCTCACTAGCGGGGGGGGAGACCCAGTACTTC
TRBV10-3,TRBJ1-2,TRBD1,CATGTGTNYGYTF,TGTGCCACGGGGACAGGGACAAACTATGGCTACACCTTC
TRBV18,TRBJ2-5,-,CASSPTAYGETQYF,TGTGCCAGCTCACCAACGGCCTATGGAGAGACCCAGTACTTC
TRBV18,TRBJ1-2,TRBD1,CASSPDRDYGYTF,TGTGCCAGCTCACCGGACAGGGACTATGGCTACACCTTC
TRBV6-5,TRBJ1-2,-,CASSYPNFSNYGYTF,TGTGCCAGCAGTTACCCTAATTTCTCCAACTATGGCTACACCTTC
TRBV28,TRBJ1-1,-,CASSLPTTPSAFF,TGTGCCAGCAGTTTGCCGACCACCCCCTCAGCTTTCTTT
TRBV9,TRBJ1-2,TRBD1,CASSVGDRAYGYTF,TGTGCCAGCAGCGTCGGGGACAGGGCCTATGGCTACACCTTC
TRBV7-9,TRBJ2-7,-,CASSLEPGTAPLRAYEQYF,TGTGCCAGCAGCTTAGAACCCGGGACTGCACCCCTTAGGGCCTACGAGCAGTACTTC
TRBV7-2,TRBJ2-7,TRBD2,CASSSGLAAYF,TGTGCCAGCAGCTCCGGACTAGCGGCCTACTTC
TRBV4-2,TRBJ2-4,TRBD2,CASSQGSGLAETKNIQYF,TGTGCCAGCAGCCAAGGGTCAGGGCTAGCGGAGACCAAAAACATTCAGTACTTC
TRBV7-9,TRBJ1-3,-,CASSDQVQGLGNTIYF,TGTGCCAGCAGCGACCAAGTACAGGGTCTCGGAAACACCATATATTTT
TRBV6-1,TRBJ1-1,TRBD1,CASSDLTGGNTEAFF,TGTGCCAGCAGTGACCTGACAGGGGGGAACACTGAAGCTTTCTTT
TRBV28,TRBJ2-7,-,CASRSGTKQYF,TGTGCCAGCCGGTCGGGTACTAAGCAGTACTTC
TRBV28,TRBJ2-7,TRBD1,CASSFDRGYEQYF,TGTGCCAGCAGTTTTGACAGGGGCTACGAGCAGTACTTC